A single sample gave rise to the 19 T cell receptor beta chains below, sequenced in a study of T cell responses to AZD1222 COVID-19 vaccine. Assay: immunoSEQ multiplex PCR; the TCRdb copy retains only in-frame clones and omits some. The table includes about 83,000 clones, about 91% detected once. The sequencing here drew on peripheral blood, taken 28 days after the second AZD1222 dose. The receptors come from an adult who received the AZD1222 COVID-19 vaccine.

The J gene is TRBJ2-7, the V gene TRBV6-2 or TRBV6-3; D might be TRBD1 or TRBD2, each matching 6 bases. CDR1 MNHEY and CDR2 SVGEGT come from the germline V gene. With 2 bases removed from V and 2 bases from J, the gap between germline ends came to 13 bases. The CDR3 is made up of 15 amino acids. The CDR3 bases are TGTGCCAGCAGTTACGGGGGGCAGGGCCCCTACGAGCAGTACTTC. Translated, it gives CASSYGGQGPYEQYF.

The CDR3 DNA reads as TGTGCCAGCAGCTTAGGGGCGGGTGCTTCCTACAATGAGCAGTTCTTC. It specifies CASSLGAGASYNEQFF. This sequence joins TRBV7-2 and TRBJ2-1; D perhaps matches TRBD2 (5 bases). Trimming took off 1 base at V and 1 base at J, with 11 bases between the two ends. The CDR3 loop spans 16 amino acids. Germline V lookup: CDR1 SGHTA, CDR2 FQGNSA.

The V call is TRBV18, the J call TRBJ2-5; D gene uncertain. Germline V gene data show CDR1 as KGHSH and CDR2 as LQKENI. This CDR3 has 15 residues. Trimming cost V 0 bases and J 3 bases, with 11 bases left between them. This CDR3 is CASSPPVYEEETQYF. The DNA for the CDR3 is TGTGCCAGCTCACCACCGGTCTATGAGGAAGAGACCCAGTACTTC.

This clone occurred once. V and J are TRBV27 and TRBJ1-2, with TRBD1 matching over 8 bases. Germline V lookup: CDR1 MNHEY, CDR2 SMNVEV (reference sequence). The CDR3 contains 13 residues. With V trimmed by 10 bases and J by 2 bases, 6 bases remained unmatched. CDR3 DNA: TGTGCCACCAAGGGACAGGCAAACTATGGCTACACCTTC. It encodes CATKGQANYGYTF.

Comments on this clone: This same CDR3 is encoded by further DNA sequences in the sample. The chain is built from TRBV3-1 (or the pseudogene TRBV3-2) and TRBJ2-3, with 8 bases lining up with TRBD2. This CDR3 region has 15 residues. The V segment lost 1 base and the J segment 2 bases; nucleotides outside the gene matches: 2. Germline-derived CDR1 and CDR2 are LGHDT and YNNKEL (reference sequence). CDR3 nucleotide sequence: TGTGCCAGCAGCCAAGTGCGGGGGGACACAGATACGCAGTATTTT. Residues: CASSQVRGDTDTQYF.

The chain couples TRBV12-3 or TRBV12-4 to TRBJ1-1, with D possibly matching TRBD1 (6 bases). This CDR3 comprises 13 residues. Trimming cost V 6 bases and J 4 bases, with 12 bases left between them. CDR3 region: CASSNRVGTEAFF. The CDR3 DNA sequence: TGTGCCAGCAGCAACAGGGTAGGCACTGAAGCTTTCTTT.

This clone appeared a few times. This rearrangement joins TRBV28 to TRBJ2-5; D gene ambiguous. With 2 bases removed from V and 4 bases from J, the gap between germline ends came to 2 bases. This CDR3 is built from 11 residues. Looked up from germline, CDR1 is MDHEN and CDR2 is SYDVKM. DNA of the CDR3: TGTGCCAGCAGTTTAGGAGAGACCCAGTACTTC. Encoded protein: CASSLGETQYF. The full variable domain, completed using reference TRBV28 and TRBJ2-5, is DVKVTQSSRYLVKRTGEKVFLECVQDMDHENMFWYRQDPGLGLRLIYFSYDVKMKEKGDIPEGYSVSREKKERFSLILESASTNQTSMYLCASSLGETQYFGPGTRLLVL.

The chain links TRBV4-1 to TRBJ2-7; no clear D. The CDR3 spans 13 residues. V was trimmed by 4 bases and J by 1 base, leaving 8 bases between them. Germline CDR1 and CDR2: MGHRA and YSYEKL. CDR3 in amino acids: CASSPARSYEQYF. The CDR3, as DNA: TGCGCCAGCAGCCCCGCGCGGTCCTACGAGCAGTACTTC.

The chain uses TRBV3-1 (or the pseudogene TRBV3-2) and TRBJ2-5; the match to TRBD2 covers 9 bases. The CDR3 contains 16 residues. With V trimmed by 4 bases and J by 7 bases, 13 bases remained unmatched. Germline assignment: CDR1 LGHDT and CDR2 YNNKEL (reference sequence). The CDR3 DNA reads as TGTGCCAGCAGCCCGTCAACAGAGGGACTAGCAGGGACCCAGTACTTC. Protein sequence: CASSPSTEGLAGTQYF.

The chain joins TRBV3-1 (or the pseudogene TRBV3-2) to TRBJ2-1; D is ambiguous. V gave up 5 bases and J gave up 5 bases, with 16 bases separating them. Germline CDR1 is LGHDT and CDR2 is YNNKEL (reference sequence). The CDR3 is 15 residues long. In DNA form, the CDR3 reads TGTGCCAGCAGCGAAAGGCGTCTAGGAAACAATGAGCAGTTCTTC. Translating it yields CASSERRLGNNEQFF.

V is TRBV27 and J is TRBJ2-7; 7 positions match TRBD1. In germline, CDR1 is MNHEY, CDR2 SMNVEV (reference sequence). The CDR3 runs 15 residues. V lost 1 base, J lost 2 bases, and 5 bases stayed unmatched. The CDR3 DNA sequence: TGTGCCAGCAGTTTATTCGGGACAGCAGCCTACGAGCAGTACTTC. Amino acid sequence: CASSLFGTAAYEQYF.

The CDR3 loop is CASSPTAGIAKNIQYF. The CDR3 coding sequence is TGCGCCAGCAGCCCAACGGCAGGGATAGCCAAAAACATTCAGTACTTC. The rearrangement uses TRBV4-1 and TRBJ2-4; D might be TRBD1 (5 bases). The V gene's germline CDR1 is MGHRA and CDR2 YSYEKL. CDR3 length equals 16 residues. Trimming removed 4 bases from V and 0 bases from J, with 13 bases in between.

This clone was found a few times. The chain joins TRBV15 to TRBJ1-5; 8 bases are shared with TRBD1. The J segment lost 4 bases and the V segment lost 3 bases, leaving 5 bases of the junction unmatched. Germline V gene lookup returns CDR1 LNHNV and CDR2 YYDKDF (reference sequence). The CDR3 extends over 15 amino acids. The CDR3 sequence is CATSRAGTGNQPQHF. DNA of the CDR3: TGTGCCACCAGCAGGGCCGGGACAGGAAATCAGCCCCAGCATTTT.

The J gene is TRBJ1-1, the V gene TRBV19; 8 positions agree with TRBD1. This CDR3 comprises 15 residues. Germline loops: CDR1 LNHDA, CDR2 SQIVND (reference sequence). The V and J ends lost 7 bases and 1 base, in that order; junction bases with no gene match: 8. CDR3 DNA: TGTGCCAGTAATAACCCCGGGACAGGGAACACTGAAGCTTTCTTT. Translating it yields CASNNPGTGNTEAFF.

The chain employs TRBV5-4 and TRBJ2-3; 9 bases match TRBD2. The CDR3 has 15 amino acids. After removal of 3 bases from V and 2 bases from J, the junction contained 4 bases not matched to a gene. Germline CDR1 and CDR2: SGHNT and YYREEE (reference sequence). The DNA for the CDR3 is TGTGCCAGCAGCTCACCTAGCGGGGCCACAGATACGCAGTATTTT. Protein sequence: CASSSPSGATDTQYF.

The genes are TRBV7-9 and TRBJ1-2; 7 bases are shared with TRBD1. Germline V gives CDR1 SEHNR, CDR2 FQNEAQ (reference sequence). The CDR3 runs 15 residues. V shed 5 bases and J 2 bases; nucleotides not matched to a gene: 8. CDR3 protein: CASSQRTGGNYGYTF. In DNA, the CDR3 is TGTGCCAGCAGCCAGCGGACAGGAGGCAACTATGGCTACACCTTC.

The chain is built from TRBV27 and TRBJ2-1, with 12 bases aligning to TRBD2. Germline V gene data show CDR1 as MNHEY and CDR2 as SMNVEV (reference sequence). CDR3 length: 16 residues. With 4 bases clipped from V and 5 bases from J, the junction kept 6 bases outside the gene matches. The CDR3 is CASSSLAGGLDNEQFF. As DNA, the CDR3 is TGTGCCAGCAGTTCCCTAGCGGGAGGGCTGGACAATGAGCAGTTCTTC.

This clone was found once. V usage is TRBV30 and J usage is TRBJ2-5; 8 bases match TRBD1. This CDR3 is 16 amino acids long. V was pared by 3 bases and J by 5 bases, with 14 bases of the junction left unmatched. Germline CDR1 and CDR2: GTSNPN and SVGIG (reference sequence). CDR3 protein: CAWSPRAGGSHETQYF. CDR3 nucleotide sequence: TGTGCCTGGAGCCCCAGAGCAGGGGGCTCGCATGAGACCCAGTACTTC.

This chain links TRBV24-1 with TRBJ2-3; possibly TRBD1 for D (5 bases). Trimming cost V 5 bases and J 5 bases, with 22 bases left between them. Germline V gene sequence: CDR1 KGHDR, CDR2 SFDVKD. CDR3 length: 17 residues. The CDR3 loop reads CATSGSQGVAAKDTQYF. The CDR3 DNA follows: TGTGCCACCAGTGGAAGCCAAGGGGTGGCGGCGAAAGATACGCAGTATTTT.